A single sample gave rise to the 19 T cell receptor beta chains below, sequenced in a study of blood T cell repertoires in COVID-19. The data were produced by immunoSEQ multiplex PCR, yet TCRdb's version contains in-frame clones alone and is incomplete. This table holds roughly 250,000 clones, around 85% found once. Sequencing was carried out using PBMCs or T cells enriched from blood (not recorded which). The receptor source for this set is a woman aged 40 to 49 with acute COVID-19.

V is TRBV4-1 and J is TRBJ2-2; possibly TRBD2 for D (6 bases). The V end lost 0 bases, the J end lost 4 bases, and 24 bases lay between the germline ends. The CDR3 consists of 20 residues. Germline values: CDR1 MGHRA, CDR2 YSYEKL. As DNA, the CDR3 is TGCGCCAGCAGCCAAGATCCTCGGGGGATTGTAGGTTTGGTCACCGGGGAGCTGTTTTTT. This codes for CASSQDPRGIVGLVTGELFF.

This sequence joins TRBV10-1 and TRBJ1-3; a possible D gene is TRBD1 (6 bases). Trimming stripped 9 bases from V and 4 bases from J, with 7 bases between. Germline CDR1 is WNHNN and CDR2 is SYGVQD (reference sequence). CDR3 size: 11 residues. The CDR3 here is CASGQGNTIYF. The CDR3 bases are TGCGCCAGTGGACAGGGAAACACCATATATTTT.

The rearrangement uses TRBV3-1 (or the pseudogene TRBV3-2) and TRBJ2-1; 13 bases map to TRBD2. J gave up 1 base and V 1 base, and 1 base lay outside the gene matches. The CDR3 totals 17 residues. Germline V gene lookup returns CDR1 LGHDT and CDR2 YNNKEL (reference sequence). CDR3 sequence (DNA): TGTGCCAGCAGCCAAGGGACTAGCGGGAGTTCCTACAATGAGCAGTTCTTC. Protein product: CASSQGTSGSSYNEQFF.

The V and J genes are TRBV18 and TRBJ1-1; TRBD1 is a possible D gene (6 bases). Trimming stripped 2 bases from V and 0 bases from J, with 19 bases between. Germline values: CDR1 KGHSH, CDR2 LQKENI. The CDR3 runs to 18 residues. The CDR3 reads CASSPYPPAGALNTEAFF. CDR3 sequence (DNA): TGTGCCAGCTCACCATATCCCCCTGCAGGGGCACTGAACACTGAAGCTTTCTTT.

The chain employs TRBV6-5 and TRBJ2-7, with 11 bases lining up with TRBD2. Germline CDR1 and CDR2: MNHEY and SVGAGI. Trimming cost V 8 bases and J 4 bases; bases outside gene matches: 4. The CDR3 sequence is 13 residues long. The CDR3: CASFTSGSYEQYF. Here the CDR3 DNA reads TGTGCCAGCTTTACTAGCGGGAGTTACGAGCAGTACTTC.

The chain employs TRBV19 and TRBJ2-3; D not resolved. The CDR3 runs to 15 residues. Per germline, CDR1 LNHDA and CDR2 SQIVND (reference sequence). The V and J ends lost 5 bases and 2 bases respectively, with 14 bases between them. The CDR3 loop reads CASSPLAEYTDTQYF. For the CDR3, the DNA is TGTGCCAGTAGTCCTCTGGCGGAATACACAGATACGCAGTATTTT.

The chain links TRBV6-1 to TRBJ2-3; D possibly corresponds to TRBD2 (6 bases). The CDR3 totals 17 residues. V dropped 2 bases and J dropped 0 bases, with 15 bases sitting between them. Germline CDR1 and CDR2: MNHNS and SASEGT. The CDR3 here is CASSEFLAGTSTDTQYF. CDR3 in DNA: TGTGCCAGCAGTGAATTTTTGGCGGGAACAAGCACAGATACGCAGTATTTT.

V usage is TRBV25-1 and J usage is TRBJ2-1; TRBD2 matches at 8 bases. V lost 3 bases, J lost 5 bases, and 12 bases stayed unmatched. The germline V gene has CDR1 MGHDK and CDR2 SYGVNS. The CDR3 length is 17 residues. CDR3 amino acids: CASSDNRRAGGNNEQFF. The CDR3 DNA reads as TGTGCCAGCAGTGACAATAGGAGGGCGGGAGGAAACAATGAGCAGTTCTTC.

The V and J genes are TRBV5-1 and TRBJ2-2; D perhaps matches TRBD2 (5 bases). V was cut by 0 bases and J by 4 bases, with 19 bases left in between. Per germline, CDR1 SGHRS and CDR2 YFSETQ. The CDR3 is made up of 18 amino acids. CDR3 protein: CASSLDGMPRRSTGELFF. The CDR3 DNA is TGCGCCAGCAGCTTGGACGGGATGCCTCGCCGGAGCACCGGGGAGCTGTTTTTT.

The chain uses TRBV19 and TRBJ1-2, with 7 bases identical to TRBD1. J gave up 4 bases and V 4 bases, and 9 bases lay outside the gene matches. CDR3 length: 15 residues. Looked up from germline, CDR1 is LNHDA and CDR2 is SQIVND (reference sequence). CDR3 amino acids: CASSSAGGLGYGYTF. The CDR3 DNA reads TGTGCCAGTAGTAGTGCAGGGGGGCTAGGCTATGGCTACACCTTC. Looking up the rest from reference TRBV19 and TRBJ1-2 gives the full variable domain: DGGITQSPKYLFRKEGQNVTLSCEQNLNHDAMYWYRQDPGQGLRLIYYSQIVNDFQKGDIAEGYSVSREKKESFPLTVTSAQKNPTAFYLCASSSAGGLGYGYTFGSGTRLTVV.

The J gene is TRBJ2-1, the V gene TRBV7-9, with D uncertain. This CDR3 is 14 amino acids long. Trimming cost V 2 bases and J 4 bases, with 9 bases left between them. Germline V lookup: CDR1 SEHNR, CDR2 FQNEAQ (reference sequence). The CDR3: CASSLIVRYNEQFF. The CDR3 DNA reads as TGTGCCAGCAGCTTAATTGTGAGATACAATGAGCAGTTCTTC.

The chain joins TRBV29-1 to TRBJ2-1; maybe TRBD1 (5 bases). The CDR3 length is 12 residues. The germline CDR1 and CDR2 sequences are SQVTM and ANQGSEA. V dropped 5 bases and J dropped 8 bases, with 13 bases sitting between them. This chain's CDR3 is CSVQRGRDEQFF. CDR3 DNA sequence: TGCAGCGTTCAAAGGGGCAGGGATGAGCAGTTCTTC.

The rearrangement links TRBV27 to TRBJ1-2; D perhaps matches TRBD1 (5 bases). The CDR3 has 14 residues. Per germline, CDR1 MNHEY and CDR2 SMNVEV (reference sequence). V was shortened by 4 bases and J by 3 bases, with 12 bases between the two germline ends. The CDR3 protein is CASSSTSGYYGYTF. Written as DNA, the CDR3 is TGTGCCAGCAGTTCTACTTCAGGGTACTATGGCTACACCTTC.

The V and J genes are TRBV19 and TRBJ1-2; D is perhaps TRBD1 (5 bases). The germline gives CDR1 LNHDA, CDR2 SQIVND (reference sequence). This CDR3 spans 16 amino acids. Trimming took 3 bases from V and 2 from J, leaving 16 bases between them. CDR3 loop: CASSIVQGDYNYGYTF. CDR3 sequence (DNA): TGTGCCAGTAGTATTGTTCAGGGTGATTACAACTATGGCTACACCTTC.

This clone showed up just a few times. This sequence joins TRBV10-1 and TRBJ1-1, with 7 nucleotides matching TRBD1. The germline V gene encodes CDR1 WNHNN and CDR2 SYGVQD (reference sequence). V lost 4 bases to trimming and J lost 1 base; unmatched junction nucleotides: 3. The CDR3 is 14 residues long. CDR3 sequence: CASSATGPNTEAFF. Here the CDR3 DNA reads TGCGCCAGCAGTGCGACAGGGCCGAACACTGAAGCTTTCTTT.

The chain employs TRBV3-1 (or the pseudogene TRBV3-2) and TRBJ2-7; the D gene is possibly TRBD2 (5 bases). The CDR3 covers 13 residues. CDR1 is LGHDT and CDR2 is YNNKEL in the germline V gene (reference sequence). V gave up 4 bases and J gave up 6 bases, with 13 bases separating them. As DNA, the CDR3 is TGTGCCAGCAGCCCGCCGGGATCTACCGAGCAGTACTTC. Protein product: CASSPPGSTEQYF.

This clone has only one observation. The rearrangement links TRBV30 to TRBJ1-6, with TRBD1 identical over 7 bases. With V trimmed by 0 bases and J by 7 bases, 6 bases remained unmatched. Germline CDR1 and CDR2: GTSNPN and SVGIG (reference sequence). The CDR3 covers 15 residues. The CDR3 loop reads CAWSVGAGGNSPLHF. As DNA, the CDR3 is TGTGCCTGGAGTGTAGGGGCAGGGGGAAATTCACCCCTCCACTTT.

This clone was counted between two and nine times. The chain combines TRBV5-1 with TRBJ2-5; perhaps TRBD2 as D (6 bases). Germline V lookup: CDR1 SGHRS, CDR2 YFSETQ. The CDR3 has 14 residues. Trimming left V 3 bases short and J 5 bases short, with 14 bases between. CDR3 nucleotides: TGCGCCAGCAGCTGGAAGGGACTCACCGAGACCCAGTACTTC. Its protein product is CASSWKGLTETQYF.

This chain joins TRBV29-1 and TRBJ1-5, with D possibly matching TRBD1 (6 bases). Germline assignment: CDR1 SQVTM and CDR2 ANQGSEA. The CDR3 extends over 13 amino acids. V was pared by 4 bases and J by 4 bases, with 11 bases between. In DNA form, the CDR3 reads TGCAGCGTTGTAGTGCAGGGGAATCAGCCCCAGCATTTT. Residues: CSVVVQGNQPQHF.